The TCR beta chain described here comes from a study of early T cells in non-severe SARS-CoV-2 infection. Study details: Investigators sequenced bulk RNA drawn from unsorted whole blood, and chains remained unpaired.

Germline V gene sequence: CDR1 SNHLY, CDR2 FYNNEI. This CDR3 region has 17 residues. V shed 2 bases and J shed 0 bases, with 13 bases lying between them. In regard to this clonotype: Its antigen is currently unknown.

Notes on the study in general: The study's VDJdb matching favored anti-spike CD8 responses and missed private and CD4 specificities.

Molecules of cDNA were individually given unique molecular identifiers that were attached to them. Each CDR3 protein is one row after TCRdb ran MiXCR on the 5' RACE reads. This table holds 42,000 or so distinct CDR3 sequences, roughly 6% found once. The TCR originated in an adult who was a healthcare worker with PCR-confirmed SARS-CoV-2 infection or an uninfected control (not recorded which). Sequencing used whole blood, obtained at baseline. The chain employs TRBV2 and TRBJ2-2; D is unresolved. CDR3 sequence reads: CASSEPPSFANTGELFF. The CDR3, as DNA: TGTGCCAGCAGTGAACCCCCTTCGTTCGCGAACACCGGGGAGCTGTTTTTT.